This T cell receptor (beta chain) emerged from a study of T cell responses to AZD1222 COVID-19 vaccine. On this clone: Its matching antigen is unknown.

The CDR3 spans 19 residues. Trimming stripped 3 bases from V and 0 bases from J, with 18 bases between. Per germline, CDR1 LGHNA and CDR2 YNFKEQ. The table came from immunoSEQ multiplex PCR; TCRdb's copy has only in-frame clones and leaves some out. The sample comprises 85,000 to 120,000 clones, roughly 84% of which are singletons, and around 15% rests with the top ten. Notes on the study in general: A mostly white British donor set with more females was recruited, and clonal diversity was possibly underestimated.

The receptor was isolated from an adult in good health. The sequences come from peripheral blood, collected on day 0 of AZD1222 vaccination. The gene calls are TRBV4-2 and TRBJ1-6, with D perhaps TRBD1 (5 bases). CDR3 DNA sequence: TGTGCCAGCAGCCAGGACACTCTCAGGAGCAGCTCCTATAATTCACCCCTCCACTTT. This sequence encodes CASSQDTLRSSSYNSPLHF.